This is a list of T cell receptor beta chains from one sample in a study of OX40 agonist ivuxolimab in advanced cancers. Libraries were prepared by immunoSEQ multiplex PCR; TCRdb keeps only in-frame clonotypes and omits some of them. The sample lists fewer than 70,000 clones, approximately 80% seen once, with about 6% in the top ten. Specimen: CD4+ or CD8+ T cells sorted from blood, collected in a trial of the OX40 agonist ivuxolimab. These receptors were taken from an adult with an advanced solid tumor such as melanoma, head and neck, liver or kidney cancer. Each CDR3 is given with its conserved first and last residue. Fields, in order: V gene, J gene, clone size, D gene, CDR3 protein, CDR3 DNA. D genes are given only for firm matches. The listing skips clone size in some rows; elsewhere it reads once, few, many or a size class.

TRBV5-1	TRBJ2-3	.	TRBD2	CASSLFLAGSSTDTQYF	TGCGCCAGCAGCTTGTTCCTAGCGGGATCTAGCACAGATACGCAGTATTTT
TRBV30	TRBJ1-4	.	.	CAWSVLREKLFF	TGTGCCTGGAGTGTATTACGCGAAAAACTGTTTTTT
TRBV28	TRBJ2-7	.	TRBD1	CASSGYRGKSSYEQYF	TGTGCCAGCAGTGGATACAGGGGTAAGAGCTCCTACGAGCAGTACTTC
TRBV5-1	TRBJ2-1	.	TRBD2	CASSLPSSGDEQFF	TGCGCCAGCAGCTTGCCCTCTAGCGGCGATGAGCAGTTCTTC
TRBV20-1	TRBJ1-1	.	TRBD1	CSARRQGDAFF	TGCAGTGCTAGACGCCAGGGGGATGCTTTCTTT
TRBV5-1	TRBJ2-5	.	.	CASSSLLQETQYF	TGCGCCAGCAGCTCACTCCTCCAAGAGACCCAGTACTTC
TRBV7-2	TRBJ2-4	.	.	CASSPEVILAKNIQYF	TGTGCCAGCAGCCCGGAGGTGATATTAGCCAAAAACATTCAGTACTTC
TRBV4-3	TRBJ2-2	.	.	CASSQGSHRNTGELFF	TGCGCCAGCAGCCAAGGCTCCCACCGGAACACCGGGGAGCTGTTTTTT
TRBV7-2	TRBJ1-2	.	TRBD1	CASSNWDSQAYGYTF	TGTGCCAGCAGCAATTGGGACAGCCAAGCCTATGGCTACACCTTC
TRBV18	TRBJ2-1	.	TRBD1	CASSLGQPNEQFF	TGTGCCAGCTCACTGGGACAGCCCAATGAGCAGTTCTTC
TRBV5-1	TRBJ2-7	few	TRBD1	CASSLGQGYSYEQYF	TGCGCCAGCAGCTTGGGACAGGGCTACTCCTACGAGCAGTACTTC
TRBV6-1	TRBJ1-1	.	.	CASSLTGNTEAFF	TGTGCCAGCAGTTTGACAGGGAACACTGAAGCTTTCTTT
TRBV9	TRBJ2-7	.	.	CASSGQTNWRDEQYF	TGTGCCAGCAGCGGACAGACCAATTGGAGGGACGAGCAGTACTTC
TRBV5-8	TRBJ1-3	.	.	CASSTPGSGNTIYF	TGTGCCAGCAGTACGCCCGGCTCTGGAAACACCATATATTTT
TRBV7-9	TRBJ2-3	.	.	CASSSWGTPSADTQYF	TGTGCCAGCAGCTCCTGGGGGACCCCTAGCGCAGATACGCAGTATTTT
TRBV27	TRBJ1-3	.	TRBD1	CASSRWTGAPGNTIYF	TGTGCCAGCAGTCGATGGACAGGGGCGCCTGGAAACACCATATATTTT
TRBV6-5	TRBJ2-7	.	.	CASSYRGYEQYF	TGTGCCAGCAGTTATAGGGGCTACGAGCAGTACTTC
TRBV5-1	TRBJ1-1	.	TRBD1	CASSSMTGPLEAFF	TGCGCCAGCAGCTCGATGACAGGGCCACTGGAAGCTTTCTTT
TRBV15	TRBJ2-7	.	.	CATSRDNPPYEQYF	TGTGCCACCAGCAGAGATAATCCGCCCTACGAGCAGTACTTC
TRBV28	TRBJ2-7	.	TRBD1	CASSHRQGVYEQYF	TGTGCCAGCAGTCACCGGCAGGGGGTATACGAGCAGTACTTC
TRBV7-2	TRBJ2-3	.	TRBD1	CASSPDRGNAVRSTDTQYF	TGTGCCAGCAGCCCGGACAGGGGAAATGCCGTACGGAGCACAGATACGCAGTATTTT
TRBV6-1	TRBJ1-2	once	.	CASSEALRTSYGYTF	TGTGCCAGCAGTGAAGCGCTTCGGACAAGCTATGGCTACACCTTC
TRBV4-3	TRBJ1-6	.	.	CASSQARSSPLHF	TGCGCCAGCAGCCAAGCCCGAAGTTCACCCCTCCACTTT
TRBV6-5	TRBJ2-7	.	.	CASSKSGAYEQYF	TGTGCCAGCAGCAAATCAGGGGCCTACGAGCAGTACTTC
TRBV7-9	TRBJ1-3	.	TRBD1	CASSSQDRGPENTIYF	TGTGCCAGCAGCTCCCAGGACAGGGGGCCAGAAAACACCATATATTTT
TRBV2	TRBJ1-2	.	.	CASKPDGGTGYTF	TGTGCCAGCAAACCGGACGGGGGGACTGGGTACACCTTC
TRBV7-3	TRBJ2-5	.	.	CASSFRPGETQYF	TGTGCCAGCAGCTTTCGGCCTGGGGAGACCCAGTACTTC
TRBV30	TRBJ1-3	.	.	CAWSVGSGSGNTIYF	TGTGCCTGGAGTGTAGGAAGTGGCTCTGGAAACACCATATATTTT
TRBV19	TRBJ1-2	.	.	CASHPTPAVGWTF	TGTGCCAGCCATCCTACGCCGGCCGTAGGGTGGACCTTC
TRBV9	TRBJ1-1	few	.	CASSTHTGLTEAFF	TGTGCCAGCAGCACCCATACAGGGCTCACTGAAGCTTTCTTT
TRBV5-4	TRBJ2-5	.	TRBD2	CASSLDGGGQETQYF	TGTGCCAGCAGCTTGGACGGGGGGGGGCAAGAGACCCAGTACTTC
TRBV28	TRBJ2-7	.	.	CASSTQWGGEQYF	TGTGCCAGCAGTACCCAGTGGGGTGGCGAGCAGTACTTC
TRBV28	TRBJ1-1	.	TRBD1	CASITGQANLRRNTEAFF	TGTGCCAGCATAACAGGACAGGCGAACTTAAGAAGGAACACTGAAGCTTTCTTT
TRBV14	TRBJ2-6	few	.	CASSQVGSGANVLTF	TGTGCCAGCAGCCAAGTTGGGTCTGGGGCCAACGTCCTGACTTTC
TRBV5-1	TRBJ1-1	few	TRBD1	CASSLTQGGTEAFF	TGCGCCAGCAGCTTGACACAGGGGGGCACTGAAGCTTTCTTT
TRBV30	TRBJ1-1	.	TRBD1	CAWRGQPNTEAFF	TGTGCCTGGAGGGGACAGCCGAACACTGAAGCTTTCTTT
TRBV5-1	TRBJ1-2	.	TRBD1	CASSLPTGKGPLPHNYGYTF	TGCGCCAGCAGCTTGCCGACAGGGAAAGGTCCCTTACCACATAACTATGGCTACACCTTC
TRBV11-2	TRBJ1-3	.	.	CASSLSHSGNTIYF	TGTGCCAGCAGCTTATCCCATTCTGGAAACACCATATATTTT
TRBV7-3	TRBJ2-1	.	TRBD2	CASSPTSGSYNEQFF	TGTGCCAGCAGCCCGACTAGCGGCTCCTACAATGAGCAGTTCTTC
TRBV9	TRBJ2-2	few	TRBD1	CASSVGAGGVGELFF	TGTGCCAGCAGCGTAGGGGCAGGGGGAGTCGGGGAGCTGTTTTTT
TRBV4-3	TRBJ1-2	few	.	CASSQDPGGRDGYTF	TGCGCCAGCAGCCAAGATCCCGGGGGGCGGGATGGCTACACCTTC
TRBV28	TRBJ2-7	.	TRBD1	CASSNPGQGTYEQYF	TGTGCCAGCAGTAACCCCGGACAGGGTACCTACGAGCAGTACTTC
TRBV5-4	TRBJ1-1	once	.	CASSRTENTEAFF	TGTGCCAGCAGCAGGACTGAGAACACTGAAGCTTTCTTT
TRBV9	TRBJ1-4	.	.	CASSRAGDPREKLFF	TGTGCCAGCAGCCGCGCCGGGGACCCAAGGGAAAAACTGTTTTTT
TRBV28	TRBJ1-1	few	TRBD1	CASSGGQANTEAFF	TGTGCCAGCAGTGGAGGACAGGCGAACACTGAAGCTTTCTTT